The 5 T cell receptor beta chains below all came from one sample that was sequenced in a study of lymphopenia after photon versus proton radiotherapy. The table came from immunoSEQ multiplex PCR; TCRdb's copy has only in-frame clones and leaves some out. The data show thousands of clones, more than 75% seen once. The sequencing here drew on peripheral blood, taken from a patient treated with photon-based radiotherapy. Every receptor here comes from a man aged 25 to 40 with gastric cancer.

The rearrangement uses TRBV5-6 and TRBJ2-7; D unclear. The CDR3 spans 13 residues. The ends were cut back, 3 bases at V and 3 bases at J, with 10 bases in the middle. CDR1 and CDR2 from the germline V gene are SGHDT and YYEEEE. The CDR3 protein is CASSSTGRYEQYF. The CDR3 DNA reads as TGTGCCAGCAGCTCTACCGGGCGCTACGAGCAGTACTTC. The full variable domain, its missing parts supplied by reference TRBV5-6 and TRBJ2-7, is DAGVTQSPTHLIKTRGQQVTLRCSPKSGHDTVSWYQQALGQGPQFIFQYYEEEERQRGNFPDRFSGHQFPNYSSELNVNALLLGDSALYLCASSSTGRYEQYFGPGTRLTVT.

V and J are TRBV11-3 and TRBJ2-3; TRBD2 aligns across 12 bases. The J segment lost 4 bases and the V segment lost 6 bases, leaving 5 bases of the junction unmatched. The CDR3 sequence is 15 residues long. Germline-derived CDR1 and CDR2 are SGHNT and YENEEA. This CDR3 is CASRQTSGSSDTQYF. In DNA, the CDR3 is TGTGCCAGCAGGCAGACTAGCGGGAGCTCAGATACGCAGTATTTT.

The V and J genes are TRBV6-4 and TRBJ2-4, with TRBD2 identical over 11 bases. In germline, CDR1 is MRHNA, CDR2 SNTAGT. Trimming at V came to 5 bases and at J to 6 bases, leaving 15 bases not matched to a gene. CDR3 size: 18 residues. This CDR3 reads CASSLQLGTSGPGNIQYF. CDR3 DNA: TGTGCCAGCAGTCTTCAACTCGGGACTAGCGGACCGGGAAACATTCAGTACTTC.

The V call is TRBV19, the J call TRBJ1-1; weak D call: TRBD1 (6 bases). V dropped 8 bases and J dropped 5 bases, with 15 bases sitting between them. The germline CDR1 and CDR2 sequences are LNHDA and SQIVND (reference sequence). CDR3 length equals 13 residues. The CDR3 protein is CASYLTGGTEAFF. In DNA, the CDR3 is TGTGCCAGTTACTTGACAGGAGGTACTGAAGCTTTCTTT.

V is TRBV7-9 and J is TRBJ2-1, with 9 bases identical to TRBD1. The CDR3 is 18 residues long. Per germline, CDR1 SEHNR and CDR2 FQNEAQ (reference sequence). V gave up 7 bases and J gave up 4 bases; unmatched junction bases: 17. CDR3 DNA sequence: TGTGCCAGCATCCTAGGGGACAGGGCACCCCCAAATTACAATGAGCAGTTCTTC. This encodes CASILGDRAPPNYNEQFF. The full variable domain, completed using reference TRBV7-9 and TRBJ2-1, is DTGVSQNPRHKITKRGQNVTFRCDPISEHNRLYWYRQTLGQGPEFLTYFQNEAQLEKSRLLSDRFSAERPKGSFSTLEIQRTEQGDSAMYLCASILGDRAPPNYNEQFFGPGTRLTVL.